The next 23 T cell receptor beta chains were all read from a single sample in a study of cytomegalovirus exposure and HLA in healthy donors. This PCR relied on a set of 60 Vbeta primers and 13 Jbeta primers. Clones were sequenced by immunoSEQ multiplex PCR, and TCRdb holds only the in-frame ones, with some missing. The sample holds 60,000 to 85,000 clones; around 74% are singletons and the top ten take roughly an eighth. The sequenced sample consisted of PBMCs. These receptor sequences come from a human donor in good health.

This clone was seen a few times. The rearrangement links TRBV7-3 to TRBJ2-6; D gene uncertain. From germline, CDR1 is SGHTA and CDR2 FQGTGA. The CDR3 is 16 residues long. Deletions cut 5 bases from V and 0 bases from J, with 11 bases between. CDR3 sequence (DNA): TGTGCCAGCAGCCCGCTCGGTGTCTCTGGGGCCAACGTCCTGACTTTC. It yields the protein CASSPLGVSGANVLTF.

This chain joins TRBV4-1 and TRBJ1-2; D is possibly TRBD1 (6 bases). V was trimmed by 0 bases and J by 8 bases, leaving 16 bases between them. CDR3 length: 15 amino acids. Germline V gene lookup returns CDR1 MGHRA and CDR2 YSYEKL. In DNA, the CDR3 is TGCGCCAGCAGCCAAGAATCGAACAGGGTGGACGGCTACACCTTC. Translation: CASSQESNRVDGYTF.

The rearrangement uses TRBV7-6 and TRBJ2-7, with 7 bases aligning to TRBD2. The CDR3 totals 15 residues. V lost 5 bases to trimming and J lost 0 bases; unmatched junction nucleotides: 7. Germline CDR1 is SGHVS and CDR2 is FNYEAQ. CDR3 sequence: CASSPGSGASYEQYF. The CDR3 region has the DNA TGTGCCAGCAGCCCCGGGAGCGGGGCCTCCTACGAGCAGTACTTC.

This chain uses TRBV4-1 with TRBJ2-7; 8 bases are a match to TRBD1. The germline V gene encodes CDR1 MGHRA and CDR2 YSYEKL. The CDR3 contains 14 residues. V shed 0 bases and J 3 bases; nucleotides not matched to a gene: 1. The CDR3: CASSQETGVYEQYF. In DNA form, the CDR3 reads TGCGCCAGCAGCCAAGAGACAGGGGTCTACGAGCAGTACTTC.

The J gene is TRBJ2-5, the V gene TRBV29-1; D may be TRBD1 (7 bases). Trimming took 3 bases from V and 3 from J, leaving 8 bases between them. The CDR3 totals 12 residues. CDR1 is SQVTM and CDR2 is ANQGSEA in the germline V gene. CDR3: CSVDRGEETQYF. CDR3 coding DNA: TGCAGCGTTGACAGGGGGGAAGAGACCCAGTACTTC.

V is TRBV27 and J is TRBJ2-2; TRBD1 matches 10 bases. After removal of 9 bases from V and 5 bases from J, the junction contained 6 bases not matched to a gene. Germline V gives CDR1 MNHEY, CDR2 SMNVEV (reference sequence). The CDR3 covers 14 residues. This CDR3 reads CARSGTGDTGELFF. In DNA form, the CDR3 reads TGTGCCAGATCCGGGACAGGGGATACCGGGGAGCTGTTTTTT.

The V and J genes are TRBV7-3 and TRBJ2-6; D gene unclear. The CDR3 totals 14 residues. V dropped 3 bases and J dropped 0 bases, with 3 bases sitting between them. Looked up from germline, CDR1 is SGHTA and CDR2 is FQGTGA. CDR3 bases: TGTGCCAGCAGCTTTAGCTCTGGGGCCAACGTCCTGACTTTC. This codes for CASSFSSGANVLTF.

The V gene is TRBV15, the J gene TRBJ1-6; 9 nucleotides agree with TRBD1. The trim removed 5 bases at V and 14 bases at J, leaving 10 bases unmatched. CDR3 length equals 14 residues. Per the germline V gene, CDR1 is LNHNV and CDR2 is YYDKDF (reference sequence). The CDR3 is CATSSRDRVSSLHF. The CDR3 DNA reads as TGTGCCACCAGCTCCCGGGACAGGGTATCTTCCCTCCACTTT.

This sequence joins TRBV5-1 and TRBJ1-2; TRBD1 is a possible D gene (6 bases). The germline gives CDR1 SGHRS, CDR2 YFSETQ. CDR3 size: 13 residues. The V gene lost 4 bases and the J gene lost 2 bases, with 9 bases spanning the gap. The CDR3 sequence: CASSRDINYGYTF. In DNA, the CDR3 is TGCGCCAGCAGCCGGGACATCAACTATGGCTACACCTTC.

This clone came up a few times. This chain uses TRBV19 with TRBJ1-2; 7 nucleotides align to TRBD1. CDR1 and CDR2 from the germline V gene are LNHDA and SQIVND (reference sequence). CDR3 length: 12 residues. V lost 11 bases to trimming and J lost 8 bases; unmatched junction nucleotides: 11. CDR3: CAAYRGAEGYTF. The DNA of the CDR3 is TGTGCCGCCTACAGGGGCGCGGAGGGCTACACCTTC.

The chain carries TRBV5-1 and TRBJ2-1; D possibly corresponds to TRBD2 (5 bases). V was clipped by 2 bases and J by 2 bases, with 14 bases between them. CDR3 length: 16 amino acids. Germline-derived CDR1 and CDR2 are SGHRS and YFSETQ. CDR3 protein: CASSFASGSAYNEQFF. The CDR3, as DNA: TGCGCCAGCAGCTTTGCATCGGGTAGCGCCTACAATGAGCAGTTCTTC.

This sequence joins TRBV5-1 and TRBJ2-7, with a weak D call TRBD2 (5 bases). The V gene lost 7 bases and the J gene lost 7 bases, with 15 bases spanning the gap. In germline, CDR1 is SGHRS, CDR2 YFSETQ. This CDR3 contains 12 residues. The CDR3 here is CASSDRGEEQYF. The CDR3 region has the DNA TGCGCCAGCTCCGACCGGGGTGAGGAGCAGTACTTC.

V is TRBV29-1 and J is TRBJ2-1, with 12 bases aligning to TRBD2. Germline CDR1 is SQVTM and CDR2 is ANQGSEA. The CDR3 covers 20 residues. V dropped 1 base and J dropped 7; count of bases not matched to a gene: 20. The CDR3 bases are TGCAGCGTTGAAGGAAGAGGACTAGCGGGATTCTTGTTGGCGGCAAATGAGCAGTTCTTC. This sequence encodes CSVEGRGLAGFLLAANEQFF.

This clone was recorded a few times. CDR3 loop: CASSGDITGEQYF. CDR3 nucleotides: TGTGCCAGCAGCGGAGACATCACGGGGGAGCAGTACTTC. The chain employs TRBV9 and TRBJ2-7; TRBD2 is a possible D gene (5 bases). The CDR3 has 13 residues. V was clipped by 3 bases and J by 7 bases, with 14 bases between them. Germline-derived CDR1 and CDR2 are SGDLS and YYNGEE.

The chain carries TRBV6-1 and TRBJ1-2, with D unclear. The V and J ends lost 7 bases and 8 bases respectively, with 14 bases between them. This CDR3 comprises 12 residues. Germline CDR1 and CDR2: MNHNS and SASEGT. The CDR3 region is CASNRVGSGYTF. DNA for the CDR3: TGTGCCAGCAATAGGGTCGGGAGCGGCTACACCTTC.

This chain links TRBV18 with TRBJ1-1, with D unresolved. The CDR3 consists of 13 residues. V lost 3 bases to trimming and J lost 1 base, with 6 bases between them. Germline CDR1 and CDR2: KGHSH and LQKENI. DNA for the CDR3: TGTGCCAGCTCACCCCCCCAGAACACTGAAGCTTTCTTT. It yields the protein CASSPPQNTEAFF.

The rearrangement links TRBV6-6 to TRBJ1-1; the D gene is possibly TRBD1 (5 bases). This CDR3 is built from 13 residues. Trimming removed 5 bases from V and 3 bases from J, with 10 bases in between. The germline CDR1 and CDR2 sequences are MNHNY and SVGAGI (reference sequence). The chain's CDR3 is CASSQTAYTEAFF. DNA of the CDR3: TGTGCCAGCAGTCAGACAGCGTACACTGAAGCTTTCTTT.

This clone was observed a few times. The V call is TRBV11-2, the J call TRBJ1-4; 9 bases agree with TRBD1. After removal of 4 bases from V and 6 bases from J, the junction contained 3 bases not matched to a gene. CDR1 and CDR2 (germline): SGHAT, FQNNGV. This CDR3 has 14 residues. CDR3 residues: CASSSGTGYEKLFF. For the CDR3, the DNA is TGTGCCAGCAGCTCCGGGACAGGGTATGAAAAACTGTTTTTT.

The CDR3 loop reads CSVPGQGVDEQFF. CDR3 DNA sequence: TGCAGCGTGCCGGGACAGGGGGTCGATGAGCAGTTCTTC. The genes are TRBV29-1 and TRBJ2-1; 11 nucleotides agree with TRBD1. With V trimmed by 6 bases and J by 8 bases, 6 bases remained unmatched. Germline CDR1 reads SQVTM; CDR2 reads ANQGSEA. This CDR3 comprises 13 residues.

The J gene is TRBJ1-1, the V gene TRBV10-1, with TRBD1 as a possible D gene (5 bases). The CDR3 consists of 13 residues. With 6 bases removed from V and 0 bases from J, the gap between germline ends came to 8 bases. Germline V gives CDR1 WNHNN, CDR2 SYGVQD (reference sequence). The chain's CDR3 is CASRKGMNTEAFF. CDR3 nucleotide sequence: TGCGCCAGCAGAAAGGGGATGAACACTGAAGCTTTCTTT.

This chain uses TRBV2 with TRBJ2-1, with 7 positions matching TRBD1. This CDR3 comprises 12 residues. With 6 bases clipped from V and 4 bases from J, the junction kept 0 bases outside the gene matches. In germline, CDR1 is SNHLY, CDR2 FYNNEI. CDR3 sequence: CASRTGYNEQFF. CDR3 coding DNA: TGTGCCAGCAGGACAGGGTACAATGAGCAGTTCTTC.

The chain joins TRBV14 to TRBJ2-7; D perhaps matches TRBD2 (6 bases). CDR3 length equals 16 residues. Trimming pared 4 bases from V and 2 bases from J, leaving 18 bases between. Germline values: CDR1 SGHDN, CDR2 FVKESK. CDR3 coding DNA: TGTGCCAGCAGCCGGGGCCTCGGGGGACCTACCTACGAGCAGTACTTC. Translation: CASSRGLGGPTYEQYF.

The chain is built from TRBV28 and TRBJ1-1; 7 bases line up with TRBD1. Per the germline V gene, CDR1 is MDHEN and CDR2 is SYDVKM. V lost 6 bases to trimming and J lost 4 bases; unmatched junction nucleotides: 5. The CDR3 covers 13 residues. CDR3 in DNA: TGTGCCAGCAGCCCCTCAGGGGGCACTGAAGCTTTCTTT. Protein: CASSPSGGTEAFF.